This T cell receptor beta chain is from a study of control samples from healthy donors and cancer patients. This CDR3 comprises 15 residues. CDR1 and CDR2 (germline): MNHEY, SVGAGI. Trimming took off 4 bases at V and 0 bases at J, with 11 bases between the two ends. Some clones are missing from TCRdb's copy, which holds only in-frame ones; the method was immunoSEQ multiplex PCR. The sample includes under 450,000 clones, 80% to 95% of them seen just once. J is TRBJ2-3 and V is TRBV6-5, with D perhaps matching TRBD2 (5 bases). Sample: PBMCs. The source of this sequence is a man aged 40-55 years with head and neck cancer. In DNA form, the CDR3 reads TGTGCCAGCAGTTTCGGGGTAACCAGCACAGATACGCAGTATTTT. It encodes CASSFGVTSTDTQYF.